The entry that follows covers one T cell receptor beta chain sequence. This sample is part of a study of blood T cell repertoires in COVID-19. Across the study: The United States, Italy and Spain provided the acute and convalescent COVID-19 samples. PBMCs, B-cell-depleted T cells, or T cells were the source of the cDNA or gDNA that made up the material.

Under the authors' procedure: Amplified reference gene primers provided the basis for estimating nucleated cell counts. Profiled with immunoSEQ multiplex PCR; TCRdb holds only in-frame clones, not every one. The DNA gave D and trimming, while V, J and clone size come from that table. The sample holds 95,000 to 110,000 clones, about four fifths seen once. This sequence was found in a human donor in a cohort sampled during active COVID-19. The sequencing input was peripheral blood.

CDR3 amino acids: CASRKKSRGGADTEAFF. The CDR3 DNA is TGTGCCAGCAGGAAGAAATCCCGAGGGGGTGCCGACACTGAAGCTTTCTTT. The chain carries TRBV27 and TRBJ1-1; D might be TRBD1 (6 bases). The CDR3 consists of 17 residues. In germline, CDR1 is MNHEY, CDR2 SMNVEV (reference sequence). V gave up 6 bases and J gave up 3 bases, with 23 bases separating them.